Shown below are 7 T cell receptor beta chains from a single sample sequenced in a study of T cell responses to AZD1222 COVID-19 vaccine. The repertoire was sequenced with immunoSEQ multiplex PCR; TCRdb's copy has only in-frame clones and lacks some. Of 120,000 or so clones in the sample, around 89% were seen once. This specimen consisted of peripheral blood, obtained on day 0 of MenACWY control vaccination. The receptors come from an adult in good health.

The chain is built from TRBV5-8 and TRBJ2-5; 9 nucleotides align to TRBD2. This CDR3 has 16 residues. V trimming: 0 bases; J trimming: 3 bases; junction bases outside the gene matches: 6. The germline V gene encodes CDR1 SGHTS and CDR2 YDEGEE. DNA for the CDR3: TGTGCCAGCAGCTTGGAAGTAGCGGGAGTTGAAGAGACCCAGTACTTC. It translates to CASSLEVAGVEETQYF.

CDR3 coding DNA: TGCGCCAGCAGCTTCACTACCTCGGGCCTCGAAGGGGATGGCTACACCTTC. This gives the protein CASSFTTSGLEGDGYTF. V usage is TRBV5-1 and J usage is TRBJ1-2, with D possibly matching TRBD1 (5 bases). CDR1 and CDR2 from the germline V gene are SGHRS and YFSETQ. The CDR3 runs to 17 residues. V lost 2 bases, J lost 6 bases, and 23 bases lay in between.

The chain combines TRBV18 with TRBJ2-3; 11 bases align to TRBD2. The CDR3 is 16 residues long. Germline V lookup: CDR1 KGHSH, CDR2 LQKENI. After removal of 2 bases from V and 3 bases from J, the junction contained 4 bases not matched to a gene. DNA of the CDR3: TGTGCCAGCTCACCAGTACTAGCGGGAGTAACAGATACGCAGTATTTT. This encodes CASSPVLAGVTDTQYF.

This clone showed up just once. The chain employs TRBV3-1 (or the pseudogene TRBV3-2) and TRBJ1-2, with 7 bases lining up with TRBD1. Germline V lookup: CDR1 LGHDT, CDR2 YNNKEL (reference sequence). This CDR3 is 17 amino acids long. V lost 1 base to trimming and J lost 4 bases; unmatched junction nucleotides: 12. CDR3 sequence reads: CASSQVGGAGGLYGYTF. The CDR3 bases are TGTGCCAGCAGCCAAGTTGGGGGAGCAGGGGGTCTCTATGGCTACACCTTC.

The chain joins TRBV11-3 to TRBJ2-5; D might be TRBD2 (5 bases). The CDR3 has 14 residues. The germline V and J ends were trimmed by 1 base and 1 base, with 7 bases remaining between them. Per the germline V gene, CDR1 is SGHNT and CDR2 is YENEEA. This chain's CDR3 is CASSLAAGQETQYF. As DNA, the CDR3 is TGTGCCAGCAGCTTAGCCGCGGGCCAAGAGACCCAGTACTTC.

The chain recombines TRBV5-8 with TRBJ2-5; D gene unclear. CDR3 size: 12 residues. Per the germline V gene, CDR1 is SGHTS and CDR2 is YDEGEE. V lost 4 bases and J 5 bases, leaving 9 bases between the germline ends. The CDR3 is CASSRTGETQYF. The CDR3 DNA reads TGTGCCAGCAGCCGGACCGGGGAGACCCAGTACTTC.

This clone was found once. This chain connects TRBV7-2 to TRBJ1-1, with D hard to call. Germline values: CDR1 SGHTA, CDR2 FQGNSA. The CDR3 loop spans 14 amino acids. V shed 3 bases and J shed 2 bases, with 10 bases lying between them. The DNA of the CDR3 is TGTGCCAGCAGCTTGAGGGTGGGAAACACTGAAGCTTTCTTT. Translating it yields CASSLRVGNTEAFF.